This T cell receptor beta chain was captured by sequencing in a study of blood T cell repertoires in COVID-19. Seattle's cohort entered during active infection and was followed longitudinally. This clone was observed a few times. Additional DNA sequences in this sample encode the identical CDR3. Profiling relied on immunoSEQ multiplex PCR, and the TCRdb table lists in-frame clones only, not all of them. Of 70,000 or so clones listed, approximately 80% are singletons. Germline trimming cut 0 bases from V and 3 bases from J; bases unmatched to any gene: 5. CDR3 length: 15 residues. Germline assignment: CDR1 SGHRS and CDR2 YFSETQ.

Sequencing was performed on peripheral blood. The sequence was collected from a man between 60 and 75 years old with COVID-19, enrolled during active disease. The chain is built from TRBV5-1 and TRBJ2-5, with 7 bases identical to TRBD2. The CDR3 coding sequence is TGCGCCAGCAGCTTGGAGGGACGGGGGGAAGAGACCCAGTACTTC. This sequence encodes CASSLEGRGEETQYF.